This TCR beta chain is drawn from a study of shared clonotypes between healthy human individuals. Study results and caveats: Richness estimates generally favored naive over memory subsets. Clonotypes shared by all four sorted-subset donors had higher generation probabilities than non-shared clonotypes.

Adult Caucasians living in Nashville, Tennessee made up all of the donors. The investigators split CD4+ cells into a CD45RA+ naive subset and a CD45RA-negative memory subset. On this clone itself: Its antigen is not known.

Clones were read by immunoSEQ multiplex PCR, and TCRdb kept only the in-frame ones, dropping some. The sample records a few million clones, 90% to 95% being singletons. V lost 4 bases and J lost 0, with 16 bases in between. The length of the CDR3 is 15 residues. CDR1 is GTSNPN, CDR2 SVGIG, per germline (reference sequence). The chain links TRBV30 to TRBJ2-7; no definite D call. This TCR was recovered from a man between 18 and 35 years old in good health. The specimen was naive CD4+ T cells sorted from blood. As for subset: CD45RA+ positively selected. Here the CDR3 DNA reads TGTGCCTGGATGGCTAGGTGGTCCCTCTCCTACGAGCAGTACTTC. It translates to CAWMARWSLSYEQYF.